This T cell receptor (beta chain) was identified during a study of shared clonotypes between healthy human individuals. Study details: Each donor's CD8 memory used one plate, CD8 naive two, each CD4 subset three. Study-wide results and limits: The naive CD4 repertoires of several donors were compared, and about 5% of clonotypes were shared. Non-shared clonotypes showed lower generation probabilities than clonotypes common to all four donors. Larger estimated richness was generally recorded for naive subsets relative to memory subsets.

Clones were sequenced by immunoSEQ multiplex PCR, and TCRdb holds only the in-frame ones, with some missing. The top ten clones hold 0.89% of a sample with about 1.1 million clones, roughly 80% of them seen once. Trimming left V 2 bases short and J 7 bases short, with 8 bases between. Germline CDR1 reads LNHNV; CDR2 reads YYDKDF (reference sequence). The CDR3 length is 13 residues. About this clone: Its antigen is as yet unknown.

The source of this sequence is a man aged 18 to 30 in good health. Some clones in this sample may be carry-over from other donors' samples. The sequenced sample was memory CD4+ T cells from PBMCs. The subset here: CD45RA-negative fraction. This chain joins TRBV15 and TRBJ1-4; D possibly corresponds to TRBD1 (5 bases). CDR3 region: CATSRTDSEKLFF. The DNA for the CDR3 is TGTGCCACCAGCAGAACTGACAGTGAAAAACTGTTTTTT.